The 15 T cell receptor beta chains presented below share a single source sample, sequenced in a study of T cell clonotyping in hematopoietic cell transplantation. The time point: recipient sample about 28 days before transplant, after cytoreduction. Assay used: immunoSEQ multiplex PCR; TCRdb lists only in-frame clones, some missing. Of 25,000 to 30,000 clones in the sample, roughly 80% were seen once. This sample comprised peripheral blood mononuclear cells, obtained before stem cell transplant. The receptors here all came from a woman aged 30 to 39 with chronic myeloid leukemia. Some clones in this sample may be carry-over from other donors' samples.

The rearrangement joins TRBV7-2 to TRBJ2-5; 7 bases are shared with TRBD1. With 3 bases clipped from V and 5 bases from J, the junction kept 9 bases outside the gene matches. Looked up from germline, CDR1 is SGHTA and CDR2 is FQGNSA. The length of the CDR3 is 15 residues. The CDR3 bases are TGTGCCAGCAGCTTCGACAGGGTTTATGGGGAGACCCAGTACTTC. Protein product: CASSFDRVYGETQYF.

The gene calls are TRBV4-3 and TRBJ2-7; D remains ambiguous. Germline V gene lookup returns CDR1 LGHNA and CDR2 YSLEER. The length of the CDR3 is 16 residues. Trimming stripped 0 bases from V and 3 bases from J, with 15 bases between. As DNA, the CDR3 is TGCGCCAGCAGCCAAGATAAGGAGTGGACCTTCTACGAGCAGTACTTC. Its translation is CASSQDKEWTFYEQYF.

J is TRBJ2-7 and V is TRBV6-1, with D uncertain. V was clipped by 2 bases and J by 7 bases, with 18 bases between them. CDR1 MNHNS and CDR2 SASEGT come from the germline V gene. The CDR3 extends over 15 amino acids. The CDR3 DNA is TGTGCCAGCAGTGAACAAAATAGAGTTGCTCAAGAGCAGTACGTC. Amino acid sequence: CASSEQNRVAQEQYV.

The J gene is TRBJ1-2, the V gene TRBV6-1; D gene ambiguous. Per the germline V gene, CDR1 is MNHNS and CDR2 is SASEGT. V lost 2 bases, J lost 5 bases, and 18 bases lay in between. This CDR3 contains 16 residues. As DNA, the CDR3 is TGTGCCAGCAGTGAAAGCGGTGGGTCCCTTGTTTATGGCTACACCTTC. Translation gives CASSESGGSLVYGYTF.

The chain couples TRBV5-4 to TRBJ2-1; weak D call: TRBD1 (5 bases). V lost 3 bases, J lost 4 bases, and 14 bases lay in between. The V gene's germline CDR1 is SGHNT and CDR2 YYREEE (reference sequence). This CDR3 comprises 15 residues. The CDR3 region has the DNA TGTGCCAGCAGCTCCCCAGGGTCCGGTTACAATGAGCAGTTCTTC. Translating gives CASSSPGSGYNEQFF.

This chain joins TRBV7-9 and TRBJ2-1; D is uncertain. Trimming left V 0 bases short and J 8 bases short, with 5 bases between. Germline V gene data show CDR1 as SEHNR and CDR2 as FQNEAQ (reference sequence). The CDR3 contains 12 residues. This CDR3 reads CASSLAGYEQFF. In DNA, the CDR3 is TGTGCCAGCAGCTTAGCTGGGTATGAGCAGTTCTTC.

The rearrangement joins TRBV6-5 to TRBJ1-2; the D gene is possibly TRBD1 (6 bases). V gave up 6 bases and J gave up 6 bases, with 14 bases separating them. The germline gives CDR1 MNHEY, CDR2 SVGAGI. The CDR3 runs to 13 residues. DNA of the CDR3: TGTGCCAGCAGAGAACAGGGACCGGATGGCTACACCTTC. This sequence encodes CASREQGPDGYTF.

The CDR3 sequence: CAIGGESSYNEQFF. In nucleotides, the CDR3 is TGTGCCATCGGGGGAGAGAGCTCCTACAATGAGCAGTTCTTC. The chain employs TRBV10-3 and TRBJ2-1; D is tentatively TRBD1 or TRBD2 (5 bases each). Trimming pared 8 bases from V and 0 bases from J, leaving 11 bases between. The CDR3 consists of 14 residues. Germline V gene data show CDR1 as ENHRY and CDR2 as SYGVKD.

The chain carries TRBV5-1 and TRBJ1-6; D is ambiguous. The germline gives CDR1 SGHRS, CDR2 YFSETQ. Deletions cut 4 bases from V and 8 bases from J, with 10 bases between. This CDR3 has 13 residues. This CDR3 reads CASSLGSDSPLHF. Written as DNA, the CDR3 is TGCGCCAGCAGCCTCGGGTCCGATTCACCCCTCCACTTT.

This rearrangement joins TRBV30 to TRBJ1-3; D gene uncertain. This CDR3 contains 13 residues. The V and J ends lost 8 bases and 0 bases respectively, with 11 bases between them. Germline-derived CDR1 and CDR2 are GTSNPN and SVGIG (reference sequence). In DNA, the CDR3 is TGTGCCAGTACACTGTTCTCTGGAAACACCATATATTTT. Amino acid sequence: CASTLFSGNTIYF.

This clone has just one count. V usage is TRBV4-1 and J usage is TRBJ2-7, with TRBD2 as a possible D gene (6 bases). Germline V CDR1 and CDR2: MGHRA, YSYEKL. This CDR3 spans 15 amino acids. With 1 base removed from V and 3 bases from J, the gap between germline ends came to 13 bases. The CDR3 protein is CASSQGGGVGYEQYV. The CDR3 nucleotides read TGCGCCAGCAGCCAAGGAGGAGGGGTCGGCTACGAGCAGTACGTC.

J is TRBJ2-5 and V is TRBV5-6; a possible D gene is TRBD1 (6 bases). Germline values: CDR1 SGHDT, CDR2 YYEEEE. This CDR3 comprises 12 residues. Between the trimmed V and J ends, which lost 5 bases and 6 bases, there was a span of 11 bases. Written as DNA, the CDR3 is TGTGCCAGCAGTTGGCAGGGGAAGACCCAGTACTTC. It encodes CASSWQGKTQYF.

This clone was seen just once. CDR3 in amino acids: CAISESGVAKNIQYF. The DNA of the CDR3 is TGTGCCATCAGTGAGTCGGGCGTAGCCAAAAACATTCAGTACTTC. The genes are TRBV10-3 and TRBJ2-4; the D is unclear. This CDR3 is built from 15 residues. The germline V and J ends were trimmed by 0 bases and 0 bases, with 6 bases remaining between them. Germline V gene sequence: CDR1 ENHRY, CDR2 SYGVKD.

The genes are TRBV5-1 and TRBJ2-5; 13 bases align to TRBD2. The CDR3 length is 17 residues. In germline, CDR1 is SGHRS, CDR2 YFSETQ. With 0 bases clipped from V and 2 bases from J, the junction kept 4 bases outside the gene matches. CDR3 amino acids: CASSLGLAGGGQETQYF. DNA of the CDR3: TGCGCCAGCAGCTTGGGACTAGCGGGGGGAGGACAAGAGACCCAGTACTTC.

This chain uses TRBV19 with TRBJ1-3, with a tentative D call TRBD1 (6 bases). V was clipped by 6 bases and J by 0 bases, with 18 bases between them. The CDR3 is made up of 17 amino acids. Germline CDR1 reads LNHDA; CDR2 reads SQIVND (reference sequence). As DNA, the CDR3 is TGTGCCAGTAGCACACTTCTACAGGGCAGCTCTGGAAACACCATATATTTT. Encoded protein: CASSTLLQGSSGNTIYF.